This T cell receptor beta chain came from a study of vaccination effects on CD4 cells after COVID-19. The germline V gene encodes CDR1 SGDLS and CDR2 YYNGEE. This CDR3 has 15 residues. V shed 0 bases and J shed 8 bases, with 17 bases lying between them. TCRdb's copy holds only in-frame clones and misses some; the assay was immunoSEQ multiplex PCR. The table lists tens of thousands of clones, 55% to 85% of them singletons, with around 1.2% in the top ten. A note on this clone: The antigen is unknown.

Under the ViraFEST assay, PBMC were stimulated with viral peptide pools so that antigen-specific CD4+ T cells expanded. Sequencing was performed afterwards. Cells that had been cultured for roughly 9 days were the source of isolated CD4+ T cells. Either the BNT162b2 or mRNA-1273 vaccine was given to participants in two doses. The material was CD4+ T cells from PBMCs cultured with HCoV-229E spike peptides, obtained after COVID-19 vaccination. This clonotype was sampled from a human donor who received a COVID-19 vaccine. V and J are TRBV9 and TRBJ1-2, with no clear D. CDR3 residues: CASSVDRGAAGGYTF. For the CDR3, the DNA is TGTGCCAGCAGCGTAGATCGAGGAGCTGCGGGCGGCTACACCTTC.